The clone carrying this T cell receptor beta chain was seen just once. With a J-beta primer mix and a sample-barcoded 5' primer, a second PCR ran 7 to 11 cycles. In TCRdb, the 5' RACE reads were re-called with MiXCR into one record per CDR3 protein. The repertoire consists of under 1,100,000 distinct CDR3 sequences, with roughly a quarter occurring once and the leading ten covering around 0.75%. This entry belongs to a study of blood T cells in healthy people across ages. The ends lost 2 bases at V and 5 bases at J; junction bases unmatched: 11. The CDR3 has 16 amino acids. Germline V gives CDR1 SGHTA, CDR2 FQGTGA. RNA extraction gave at least 5.5 micrograms of total RNA per sample. This sample also belongs to another study, concerning T cells of mothers and their children. As that study records: Slightly higher but non-significant overlap marked related mother-child pairs versus unrelated pairs.

The receptor comes from a girl aged 2-10 years in good health. The V and J genes are TRBV7-3 and TRBJ2-7; TRBD2 matches 8 bases. The material sequenced was blood. The CDR3 reads CASSLAGGGWSDEQYF. In DNA, the CDR3 is TGTGCCAGCAGCTTAGCCGGGGGGGGTTGGTCCGACGAGCAGTACTTC.